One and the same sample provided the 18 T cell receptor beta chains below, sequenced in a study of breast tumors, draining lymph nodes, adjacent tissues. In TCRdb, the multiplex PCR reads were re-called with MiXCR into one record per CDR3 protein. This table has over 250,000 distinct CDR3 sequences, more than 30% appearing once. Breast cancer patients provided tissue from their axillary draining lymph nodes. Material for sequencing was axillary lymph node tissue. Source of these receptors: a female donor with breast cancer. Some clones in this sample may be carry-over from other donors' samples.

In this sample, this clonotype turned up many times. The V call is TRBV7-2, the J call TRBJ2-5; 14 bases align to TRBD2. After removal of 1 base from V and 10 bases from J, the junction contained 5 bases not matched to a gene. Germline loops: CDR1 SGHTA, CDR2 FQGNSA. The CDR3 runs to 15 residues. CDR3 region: CASSLGVGTSGGQYF. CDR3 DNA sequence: TGTGCCAGCAGCTTAGGGGTGGGGACTAGCGGGGGCCAGTACTTC.

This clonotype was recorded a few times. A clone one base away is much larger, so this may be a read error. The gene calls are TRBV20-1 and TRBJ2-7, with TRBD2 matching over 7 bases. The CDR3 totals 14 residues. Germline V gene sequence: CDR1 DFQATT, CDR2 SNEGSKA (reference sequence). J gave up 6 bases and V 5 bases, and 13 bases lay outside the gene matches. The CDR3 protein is CSALGGRAWSEQYF. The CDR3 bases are TGCAGTGCTCTAGGTGGGAGGGCCTGGTCCGAGCAGTACTTC.

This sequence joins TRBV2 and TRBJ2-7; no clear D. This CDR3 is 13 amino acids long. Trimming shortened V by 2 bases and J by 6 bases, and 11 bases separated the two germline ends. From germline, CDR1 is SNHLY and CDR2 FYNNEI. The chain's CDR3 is CASSEPCPSEQYF. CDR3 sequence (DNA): TGTGCCAGCAGTGAACCTTGTCCCTCCGAGCAGTACTTC.

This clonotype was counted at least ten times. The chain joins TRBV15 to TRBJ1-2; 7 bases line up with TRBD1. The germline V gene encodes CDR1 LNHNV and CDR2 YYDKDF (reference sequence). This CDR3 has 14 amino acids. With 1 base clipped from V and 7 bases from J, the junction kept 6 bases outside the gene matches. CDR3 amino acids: CATSRGGGGRGYTF. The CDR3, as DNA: TGTGCCACCAGCAGAGGAGGGGGCGGGCGTGGCTACACCTTC.

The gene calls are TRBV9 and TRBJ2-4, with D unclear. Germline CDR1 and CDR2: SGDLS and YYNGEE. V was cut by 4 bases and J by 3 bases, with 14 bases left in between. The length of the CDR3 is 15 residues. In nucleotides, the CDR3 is TGTGCCAGCAGCCCCCCGTCGGACGGCAAAAACATTCAGTACTTC. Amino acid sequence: CASSPPSDGKNIQYF.

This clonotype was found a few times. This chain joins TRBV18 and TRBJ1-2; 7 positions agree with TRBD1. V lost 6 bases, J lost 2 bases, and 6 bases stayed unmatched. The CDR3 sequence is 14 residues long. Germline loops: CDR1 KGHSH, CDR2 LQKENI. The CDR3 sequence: CASSMDRRNYGYTF. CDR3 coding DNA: TGTGCCAGCTCCATGGACAGGAGAAACTATGGCTACACCTTC.

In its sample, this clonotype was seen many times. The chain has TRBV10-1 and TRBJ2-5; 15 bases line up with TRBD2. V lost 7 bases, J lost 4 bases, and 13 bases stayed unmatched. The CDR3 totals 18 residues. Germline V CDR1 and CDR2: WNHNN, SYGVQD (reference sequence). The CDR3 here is CASKGLAGGPGLGETQYF. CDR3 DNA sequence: TGCGCCAGCAAAGGACTAGCGGGAGGGCCGGGGTTAGGAGAGACCCAGTACTTC.

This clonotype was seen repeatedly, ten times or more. As DNA, the CDR3 is TGTGCCAGCAGTGAAGGAACAGGTAGTGAAAAACTGTTTTTT. Translated, it gives CASSEGTGSEKLFF. The chain is built from TRBV6-1 and TRBJ1-4, with D perhaps matching TRBD1 (5 bases). Germline V gives CDR1 MNHNS, CDR2 SASEGT. The CDR3 has 14 residues. V was shortened by 1 base and J by 7 bases, with 10 bases between the two germline ends.

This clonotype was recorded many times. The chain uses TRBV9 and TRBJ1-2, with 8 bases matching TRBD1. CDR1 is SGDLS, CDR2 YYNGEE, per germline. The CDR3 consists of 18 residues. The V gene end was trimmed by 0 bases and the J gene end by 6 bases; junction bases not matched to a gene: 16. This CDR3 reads CASSVGVGGSGQAHGYTF. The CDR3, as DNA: TGTGCCAGCAGCGTAGGAGTCGGTGGGTCGGGACAGGCCCATGGCTACACCTTC. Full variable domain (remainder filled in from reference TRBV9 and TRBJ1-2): DSGVTQTPKHLITATGQRVTLRCSPRSGDLSVYWYQQSLDQGLQFLIQYYNGEERAKGNILERFSAQQFPDLHSELNLSSLELGDSALYFCASSVGVGGSGQAHGYTFGSGTRLTVV.

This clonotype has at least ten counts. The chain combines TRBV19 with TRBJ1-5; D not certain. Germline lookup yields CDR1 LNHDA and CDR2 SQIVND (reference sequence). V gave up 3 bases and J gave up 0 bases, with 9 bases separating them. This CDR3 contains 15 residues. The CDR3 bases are TGTGCCAGTAGTATCGCATTCTATAGCAATCAGCCCCAGCATTTT. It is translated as CASSIAFYSNQPQHF.

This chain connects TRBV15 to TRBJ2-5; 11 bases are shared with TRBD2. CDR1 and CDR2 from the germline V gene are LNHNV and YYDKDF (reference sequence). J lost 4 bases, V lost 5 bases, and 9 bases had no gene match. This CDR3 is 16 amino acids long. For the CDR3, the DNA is TGTGCCACCAGCCCCCGCCTAGCGGGAGGCCGAGAGACCCAGTACTTC. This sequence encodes CATSPRLAGGRETQYF.

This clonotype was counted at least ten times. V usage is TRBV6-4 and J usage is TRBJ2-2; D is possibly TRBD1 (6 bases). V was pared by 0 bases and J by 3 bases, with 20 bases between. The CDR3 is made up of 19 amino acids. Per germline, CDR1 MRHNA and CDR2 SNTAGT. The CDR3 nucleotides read TGTGCCAGCAGTGACTCTAAGGGGGTCGGAACGTTGGACACCGGGGAGCTGTTTTTT. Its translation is CASSDSKGVGTLDTGELFF.

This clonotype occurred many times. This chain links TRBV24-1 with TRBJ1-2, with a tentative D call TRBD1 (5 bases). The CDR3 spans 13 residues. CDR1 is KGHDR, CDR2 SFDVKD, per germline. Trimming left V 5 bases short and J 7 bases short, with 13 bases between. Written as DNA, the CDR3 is TGTGCCACCAGTGTAACGCCAGGGTTTGGCTACACCTTC. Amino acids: CATSVTPGFGYTF.

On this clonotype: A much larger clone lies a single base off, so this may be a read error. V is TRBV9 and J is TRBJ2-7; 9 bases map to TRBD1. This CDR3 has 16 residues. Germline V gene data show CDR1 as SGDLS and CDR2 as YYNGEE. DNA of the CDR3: TGTGCCCGCAGCGTAGCAGGGACAGGGAGGTCCTACGAGCAGTACTTC. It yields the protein CARSVAGTGRSYEQYF.

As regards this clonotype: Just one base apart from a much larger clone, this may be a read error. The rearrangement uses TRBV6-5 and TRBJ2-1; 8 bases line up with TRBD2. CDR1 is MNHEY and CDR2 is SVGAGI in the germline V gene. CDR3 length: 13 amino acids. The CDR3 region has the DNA TGTGCCACGGAGCGGGAGAACAACAATGAGCGGTTCTTC. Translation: CATERENNNERFF.

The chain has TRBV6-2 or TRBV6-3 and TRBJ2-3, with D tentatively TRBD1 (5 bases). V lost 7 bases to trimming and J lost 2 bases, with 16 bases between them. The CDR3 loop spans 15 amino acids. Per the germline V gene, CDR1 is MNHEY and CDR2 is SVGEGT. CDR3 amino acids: CASTVRQIVTDTQYF. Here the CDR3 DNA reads TGTGCCAGCACCGTGCGACAGATAGTCACAGATACGCAGTATTTT.

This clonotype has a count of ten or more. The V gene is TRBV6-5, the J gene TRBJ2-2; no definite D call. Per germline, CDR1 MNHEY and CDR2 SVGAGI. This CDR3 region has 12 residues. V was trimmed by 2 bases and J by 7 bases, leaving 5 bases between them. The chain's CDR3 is CASSYLGGELFF. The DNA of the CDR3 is TGTGCCAGCAGTTACCTAGGCGGGGAGCTGTTTTTT.

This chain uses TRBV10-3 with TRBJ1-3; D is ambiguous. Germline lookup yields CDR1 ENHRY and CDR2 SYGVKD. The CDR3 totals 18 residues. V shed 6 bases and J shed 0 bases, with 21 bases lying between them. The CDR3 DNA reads TGTGCCATCAGCCCTAGCGCGGGCGGCGATTTCTCTGGAAACACCATATATTTT. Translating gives CAISPSAGGDFSGNTIYF.